This paragraph covers one TCR beta chain sequence. Its antigen remains undetermined. Within one base of it there is no much larger clone, and no base qualities were kept. These data originate in a study of post-analysis software for immune sequencing data (dated by TCRdb to about 2015). Broadly, across the study: The recorded disease courses included relapsing-remitting, secondary progressive and progressive-relapsing multiple sclerosis, and some patients had no subtype annotation. The patient repertoires were compared against approximately ten previously published healthy control repertoires obtained from donors aged about 6 to 26 years. A subset of samples was prepared in parallel using single-end sample barcoding, then pooled and co-amplified after Illumina adapter ligation.

To demonstrate the VDJtools post-analysis software, the study profiled TCR beta repertoires from the peripheral blood of about a dozen young patients with multiple sclerosis. The multiple sclerosis patients were children and adolescents between roughly 6 and 16 years of age. To prepare the library, PCR was applied. The instrument was an Illumina HiSeq 2500. Unique molecular identifiers were incorporated into TCR beta cDNA libraries to reduce PCR and sequencing biases. Roughly 0.5 million cDNA molecules were obtained per 1 to 10 million input T cells, so each molecule approximated one T cell. Patient libraries were prepared and sequenced with the same protocol used for the earlier healthy control dataset. Within a given batch, samples were prepared together, multiplexed and sequenced on the same HiSeq lane. In the source study's methods: MIGEC was used to process the raw barcoded reads, and molecular identifier groups with only a single read were discarded before consensus assembly and CDR3 extraction. VDJtools was used for post-analysis of the clonotype tables, with diversity normalized by down-sampling every dataset to the smallest sample size. To correct batch-related cross-sample contamination, repertoire overlap clustering matched CDR3 amino acid sequences but not nucleotide sequences. The public reads were run again by TCRdb, first through fastp at Q25 and then through MiXCR, and only productive beta chains were kept. Each record represents a unique CDR3 protein, reported with the most common genes and DNA among its rows. TCRdb, rather than the study authors, made the V and J calls. The sample includes 740,000 or so distinct CDR3 sequences, with about 57% observed a single time. The ten largest clones represent under 6% of the sample.

What the study reported, not specific to this receptor: The control group was slightly older than the multiple sclerosis patient group. Significantly higher frequencies in patients than in controls were found for several TRBV segments, including TRBV5-6, TRBV5-1 and TRBV20-1. Normalized Chao1 diversity was significantly lower in multiple sclerosis patients than controls, suggesting substantial peripheral T-cell clonal expansion. Direct clustering with F measure showed strong co-clustering of samples prepared in the same batch, prompting a batch-effect correction.

The CDR3 numbers 17 residues from cysteine through phenylalanine. The DNA shown is the 51-base CDR3, in frame from base 1. The germline V gene specifies SGDLS as CDR1 and YYNGEE as CDR2. V lost 3 bases and J lost 0 bases; the stretch between them is 18 bases long. Recombination connected TRBV9 to TRBJ1-1, and perhaps TRBD1 as D gene, on 6 matching bases. The receptor was derived from a girl between 5 and 17 years old with multiple sclerosis. The sequencing input was blood. The CDR3: CASSALGRDTVNTEAFF. At the DNA level, the sequence is TGTGCCAGCAGCGCCTTAGGCAGGGACACGGTGAACACTGAAGCTTTCTTT.